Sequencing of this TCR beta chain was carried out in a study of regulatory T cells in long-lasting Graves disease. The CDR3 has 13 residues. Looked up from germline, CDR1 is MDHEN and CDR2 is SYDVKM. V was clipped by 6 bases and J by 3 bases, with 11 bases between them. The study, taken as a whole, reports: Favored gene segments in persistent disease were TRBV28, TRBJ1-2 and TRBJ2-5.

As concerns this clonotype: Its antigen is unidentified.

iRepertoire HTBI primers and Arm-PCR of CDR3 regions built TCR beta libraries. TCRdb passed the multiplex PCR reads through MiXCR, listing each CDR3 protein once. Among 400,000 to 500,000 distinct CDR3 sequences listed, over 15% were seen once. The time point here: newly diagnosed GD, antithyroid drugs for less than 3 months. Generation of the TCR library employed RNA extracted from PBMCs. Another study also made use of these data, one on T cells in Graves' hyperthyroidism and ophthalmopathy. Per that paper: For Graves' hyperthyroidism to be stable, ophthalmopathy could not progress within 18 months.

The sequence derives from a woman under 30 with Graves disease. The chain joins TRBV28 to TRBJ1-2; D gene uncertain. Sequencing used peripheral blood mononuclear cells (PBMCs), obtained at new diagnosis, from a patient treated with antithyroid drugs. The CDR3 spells CASSWRADYGYTF. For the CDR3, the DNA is TGTGCCAGCAGCTGGCGGGCGGACTATGGCTACACCTTC.